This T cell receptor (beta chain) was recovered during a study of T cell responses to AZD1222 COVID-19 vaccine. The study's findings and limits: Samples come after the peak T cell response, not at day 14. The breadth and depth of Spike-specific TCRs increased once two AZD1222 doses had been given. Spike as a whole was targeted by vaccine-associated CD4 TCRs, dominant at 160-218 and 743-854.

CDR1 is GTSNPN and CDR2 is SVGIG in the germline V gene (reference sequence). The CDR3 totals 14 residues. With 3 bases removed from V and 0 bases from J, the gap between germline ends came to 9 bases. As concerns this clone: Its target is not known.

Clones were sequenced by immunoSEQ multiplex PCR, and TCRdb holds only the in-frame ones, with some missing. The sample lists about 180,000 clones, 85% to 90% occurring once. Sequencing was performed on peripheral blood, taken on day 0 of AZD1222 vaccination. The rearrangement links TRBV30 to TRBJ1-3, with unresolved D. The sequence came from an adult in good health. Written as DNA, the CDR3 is TGTGCCTGGAGCCAAGGGTACTCTGGAAACACCATATATTTT. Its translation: CAWSQGYSGNTIYF.